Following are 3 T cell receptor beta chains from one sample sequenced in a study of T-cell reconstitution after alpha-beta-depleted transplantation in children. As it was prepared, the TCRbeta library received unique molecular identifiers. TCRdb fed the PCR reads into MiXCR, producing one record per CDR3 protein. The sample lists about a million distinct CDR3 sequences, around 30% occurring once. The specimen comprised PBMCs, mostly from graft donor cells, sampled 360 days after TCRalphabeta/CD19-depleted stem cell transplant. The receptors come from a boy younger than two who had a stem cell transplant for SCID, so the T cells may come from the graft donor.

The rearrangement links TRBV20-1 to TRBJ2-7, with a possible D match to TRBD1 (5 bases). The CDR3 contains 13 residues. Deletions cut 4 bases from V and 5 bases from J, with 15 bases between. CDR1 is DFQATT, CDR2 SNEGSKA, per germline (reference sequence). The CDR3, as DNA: TGCAGTGCTATAAGACAGCCTCTTGACGAGCAGTACTTC. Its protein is CSAIRQPLDEQYF.

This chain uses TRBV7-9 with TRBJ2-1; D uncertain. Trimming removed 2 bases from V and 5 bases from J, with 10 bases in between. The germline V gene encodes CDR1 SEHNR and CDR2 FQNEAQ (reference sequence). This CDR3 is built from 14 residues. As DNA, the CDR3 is TGTGCCAGCAGCTTATACGGTACCGACAATGAGCAGTTCTTC. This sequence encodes CASSLYGTDNEQFF.

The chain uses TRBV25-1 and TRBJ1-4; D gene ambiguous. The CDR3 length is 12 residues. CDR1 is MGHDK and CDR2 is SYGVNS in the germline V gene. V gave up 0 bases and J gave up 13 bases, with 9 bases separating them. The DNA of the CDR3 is TGTGCCAGCAGTGAATACGGGAAAGGACTGTTTTTT. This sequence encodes CASSEYGKGLFF. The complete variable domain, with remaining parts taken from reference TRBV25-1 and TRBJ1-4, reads EADIYQTPRYLVIGTGKKITLECSQTMGHDKMYWYQQDPGMELHLIHYSYGVNSTEKGDLSSESTVSRIRTEHFPLTLESARPSHTSQYLCASSEYGKGLFFGSGTQLSVL.